This T cell receptor beta chain was identified in a study of blood T cell repertoires in COVID-19. Overall study: The study drew acute and convalescent COVID-19 samples from the United States, Italy and Spain. PBMCs, B-cell-depleted T cells, or T cells were the source of the cDNA or gDNA that made up the material.

Per the study methods: Counts of nucleated cells, estimated from reference gene primer amplification, were obtained. TCRdb's table, derived via immunoSEQ multiplex PCR, lists solely in-frame clones and lacks some. V and J calls and clone size are as listed in that table; D and trimming were resolved from the DNA. The sample contains 200,000 to 250,000 clones, approximately 80% of which appear only once. The V end was cut by 3 bases, the J end by 2 bases, with 9 bases between. Germline V CDR1 and CDR2: KGHDR, SFDVKD. The CDR3 extends over 14 amino acids. The sequence came from a woman aged 45-65 years with acute or convalescent COVID-19. The chain links TRBV24-1 to TRBJ2-5; D is undetermined. Specimen: peripheral blood. The CDR3 is CATSDPATQETQYF. CDR3 sequence (DNA): TGTGCCACCAGTGATCCCGCCACACAAGAGACCCAGTACTTC.